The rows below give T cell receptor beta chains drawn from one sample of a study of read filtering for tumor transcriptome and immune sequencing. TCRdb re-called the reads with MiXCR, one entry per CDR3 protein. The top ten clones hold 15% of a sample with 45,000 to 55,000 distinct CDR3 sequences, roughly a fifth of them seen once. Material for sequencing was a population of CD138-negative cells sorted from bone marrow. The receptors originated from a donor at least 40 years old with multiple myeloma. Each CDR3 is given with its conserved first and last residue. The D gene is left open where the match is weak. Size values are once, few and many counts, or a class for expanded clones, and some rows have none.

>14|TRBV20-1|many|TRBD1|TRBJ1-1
TGCAGTGCCCGAGGACAGGGAGTGAACACTGAAGCTTTCTTT
CSARGQGVNTEAFF
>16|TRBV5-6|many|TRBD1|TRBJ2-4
TGTGCCAGCAGCTTGGGGACAGGACTAGCCAAAAACATTCAGTACTTC
CASSLGTGLAKNIQYF
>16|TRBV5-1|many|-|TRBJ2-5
TGCGCCAGCAGCCGAGGTGCGGGATTTCGGGGAGAGACCCAGTACTTC
CASSRGAGFRGETQYF
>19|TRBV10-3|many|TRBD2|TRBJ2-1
TGTGCCATCAGTGAAGCCAGCGGGAGGCCTCGTGGTTCCTACAATGAGCAGTTCTTC
CAISEASGRPRGSYNEQFF
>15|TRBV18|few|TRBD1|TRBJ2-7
TGTGCCAGCTCACCCCGGGACAGGGGGTCCTACGAGCAGTACTTC
CASSPRDRGSYEQYF
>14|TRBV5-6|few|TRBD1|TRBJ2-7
TGTGCCAGCAGCCACGTTGACAGGGCCGGCGAGCAGTACTTC
CASSHVDRAGEQYF
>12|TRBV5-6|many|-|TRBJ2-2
TGTGCCAGCAGCTTGCAACCCGGGGAGCTGTTTTTT
CASSLQPGELFF
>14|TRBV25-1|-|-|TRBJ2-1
TGTGCCAGCAGTGAGTCAGGCCGATACAATGAGCGGTTCTTC
CASSESGRYNERFF
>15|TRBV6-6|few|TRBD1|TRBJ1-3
TGTGCCAGCAGGGACCGGGACAGGGCTGGAAACACCATATATTTT
CASRDRDRAGNTIYF
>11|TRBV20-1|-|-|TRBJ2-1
TGCAGTGCTAGTAGACCCCCTGAGCAGTTCTTC
CSASRPPEQFF
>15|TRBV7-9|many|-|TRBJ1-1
TGTGCCAGCAGCTTAGCGCTTCATCAGGACACTGAAGCTTTCTTT
CASSLALHQDTEAFF
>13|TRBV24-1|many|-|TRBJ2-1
TGTGCCACCAGTGATGGAGCCTTCGATGAGCAGTTCTTC
CATSDGAFDEQFF
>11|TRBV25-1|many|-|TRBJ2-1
TGTGCCAGCAGTGTCGGCGATGAGCAGTTCTTC
CASSVGDEQFF
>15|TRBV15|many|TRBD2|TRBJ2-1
TGTGCCACCAGCAGAGATCTGGTGTCTAGCGGGGAGCAGTTCTTC
CATSRDLVSSGEQFF
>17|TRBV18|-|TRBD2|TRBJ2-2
TGTGCCAGCTCATCTGCACTAGCGGGAGTGTACACCGGGGAGCTGTTTTTT
CASSSALAGVYTGELFF
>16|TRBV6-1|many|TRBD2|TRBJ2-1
TGTGCCAGCAGTGAAAGAAGCGGGAGGTCGCACAATGAGCAGTTCTTC
CASSERSGRSHNEQFF
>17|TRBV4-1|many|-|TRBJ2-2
TGCGCCAGCAGCCAAGGGATCGGGACTGCGAACACCGGGGAGCTGTTTTTT
CASSQGIGTANTGELFF
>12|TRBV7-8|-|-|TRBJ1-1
TGTGCCAGCAGCCCTCTGCTTGGTGAAGCTTTCTTT
CASSPLLGEAFF
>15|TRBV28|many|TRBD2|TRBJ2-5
TGTGCCAGCAGTCCGAGCGGGAGATTGGCAGAGACCCAGTACTTC
CASSPSGRLAETQYF
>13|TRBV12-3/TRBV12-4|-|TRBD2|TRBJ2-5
TGTGCCAGCAGCCAGCTAGCGGGAGGGACCCAGTACTTC
CASSQLAGGTQYF
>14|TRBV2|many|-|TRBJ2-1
TGTGCCAGCAGTGTACCCTCTGGAAACGATGAGCAGTTCTTC
CASSVPSGNDEQFF
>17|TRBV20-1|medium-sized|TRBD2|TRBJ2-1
TGCAGTGCTCCTGGGGCCCGAACGGGAGGCCTCTACAATGAGCAGTTCTTC
CSAPGARTGGLYNEQFF
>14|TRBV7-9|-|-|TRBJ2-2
TGTGCCAACCAGGACAGGGCGGGAGCCGGGGAGCTGTTTTTT
CANQDRAGAGELFF
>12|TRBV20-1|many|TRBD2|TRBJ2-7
TGCAGTGCTAGCCTAACTAGCGACGAGCAGTACTTC
CSASLTSDEQYF
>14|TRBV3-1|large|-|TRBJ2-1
TGTGCCAGCAATGGGCTAGCGAACGACAATGAGCAGTTCTTC
CASNGLANDNEQFF
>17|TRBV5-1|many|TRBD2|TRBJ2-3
TGCGCCAGCAGCCACGGACTAGCGGGAGGGCCGACAGATACGCAGTATTTT
CASSHGLAGGPTDTQYF
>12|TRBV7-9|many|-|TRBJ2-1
TGTGCCAGCAGTTTAATAGGCAATGAGCAGTTCTTC
CASSLIGNEQFF
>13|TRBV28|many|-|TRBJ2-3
TGTGCCAGCAGAATAGGGACCAAAGATACGCAGTATTTT
CASRIGTKDTQYF
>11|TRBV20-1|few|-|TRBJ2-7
TGCAGTGCTAGAGTGGGAACCCCGCAGTACTTC
CSARVGTPQYF
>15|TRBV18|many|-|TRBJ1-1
TGTGCCAGCTCACCCCAGGCGGGGGGCAACACTGAAGCTTTCTTT
CASSPQAGGNTEAFF
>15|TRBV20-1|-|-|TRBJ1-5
TGCAGTGCTAGATTGGAGGGAGTTAGCAATCAGCCCCAGCATTTT
CSARLEGVSNQPQHF
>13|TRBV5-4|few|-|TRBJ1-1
TGTGCCAGCAGCTTGGACCAGAACACTGAAGCTTTCTTT
CASSLDQNTEAFF
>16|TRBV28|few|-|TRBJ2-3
TGTGCCAGCAGTCCCTCGAGAGGTTTCGGCACAGATACGCAGTATTTT
CASSPSRGFGTDTQYF
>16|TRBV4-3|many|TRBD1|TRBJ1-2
TGCGCCAGCAGCCAAGATGGAGGGGGCCCTTCCTATGGCTACACCTTC
CASSQDGGGPSYGYTF
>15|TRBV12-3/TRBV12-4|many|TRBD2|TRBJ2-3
TGTGCCAGCAGTTTGAAGCGGGGTTACACAGATACGCAGTATTTT
CASSLKRGYTDTQYF
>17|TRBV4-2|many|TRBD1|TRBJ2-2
TGTGCCAGCAGCCAAGAACTGGGGACAGGGGGCACCGGGGAGCTGTTTTTT
CASSQELGTGGTGELFF
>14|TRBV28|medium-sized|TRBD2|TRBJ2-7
TGTGCCAGCATCATGACTAGCGGATCCTACGAGCAGTACTTC
CASIMTSGSYEQYF
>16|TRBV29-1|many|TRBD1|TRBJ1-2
TGCAGCGTCCTTCTGGCACCGGGACAGGGTTCTGAAGGCTACACCTTC
CSVLLAPGQGSEGYTF
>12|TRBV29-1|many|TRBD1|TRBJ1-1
TGCAGCGCGGGGACAGGGGGCACTGAAGCTTTCTTT
CSAGTGGTEAFF
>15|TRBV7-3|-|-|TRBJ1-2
TGTGCCAGCAGCTCGACAGGAAGAGAGGTCTCTGGCTACACCTTC
CASSSTGREVSGYTF
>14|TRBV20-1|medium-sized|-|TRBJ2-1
TGCAGTGCTAGAGACCCCCGCTCCTACAATGAGCAGTTCTTC
CSARDPRSYNEQFF
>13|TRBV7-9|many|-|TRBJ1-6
TGTGCCAGCAGCCTGTTCGAGAATTCACCCCTCCACTTT
CASSLFENSPLHF
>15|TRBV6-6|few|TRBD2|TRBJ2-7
TGTGCCAGCAGCCGAGGACTAGCGGGAGGGTGGGAGCAGTACTTC
CASSRGLAGGWEQYF
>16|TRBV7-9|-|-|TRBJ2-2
TGTGCCAGCAGCTTAGCCTTTAGTCCCACCACCGGGGAGCTGTTTTTT
CASSLAFSPTTGELFF
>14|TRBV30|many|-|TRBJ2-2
TGTGCCTGGGTGCCATCACTGAACACCGGGGAGCTGTTTTTT
CAWVPSLNTGELFF
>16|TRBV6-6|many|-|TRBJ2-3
TGTGCCAGCAGTTACGAGGTGCCAAAACAGTCAGATACGCAGTATTTT
CASSYEVPKQSDTQYF
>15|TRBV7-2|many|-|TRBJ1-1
TGTGCCAGCAGCCCCCCGGGACTGCGGTTAACTGAAGCTTTCTTT
CASSPPGLRLTEAFF
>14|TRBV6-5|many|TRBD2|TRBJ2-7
TGTGCCAGCAGACAGGGACTAGCGGAATACGAGCAGTACTTC
CASRQGLAEYEQYF
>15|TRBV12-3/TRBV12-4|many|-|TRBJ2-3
TGTGCCAGCATCCTTGGGGGCCCCAGTCGCCCATCGCAGTATTTT
CASILGGPSRPSQYF
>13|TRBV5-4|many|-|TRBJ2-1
TGTGCCAGCAGCTTCCCAGGGCGACGAGAGCAGTTCTTC
CASSFPGRREQFF
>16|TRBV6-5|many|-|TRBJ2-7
TGTGCCAGCAGCCCAAGGACGACAGGAGCTTTGTACGAGCAGTACTTC
CASSPRTTGALYEQYF
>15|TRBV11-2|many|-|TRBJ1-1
TGTGCCAGCAGCCCGCCGGGACTCGGGGGTACTGAAGCTTTCTTT
CASSPPGLGGTEAFF
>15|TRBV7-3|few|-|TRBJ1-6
TGTGCCAGCAGCCCCGAATCAGCCCCTGGTTCACCCCTCCACTTT
CASSPESAPGSPLHF
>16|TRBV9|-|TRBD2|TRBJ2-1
TGTGCCAGCAGCGTAGTCCCAGCGGGAGCGCGAAATGAGCAGTTCTTC
CASSVVPAGARNEQFF
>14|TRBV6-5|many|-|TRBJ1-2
TGTGCCAGCAGCCAACAGGGTACTCAGGATGGCTACACCTTC
CASSQQGTQDGYTF
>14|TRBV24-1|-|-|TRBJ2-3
TGTGCCACCAGTGCCCCAAGGAGGACAGATACGCAGTATTTT
CATSAPRRTDTQYF
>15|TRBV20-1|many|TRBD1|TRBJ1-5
TGCAGTGCTAGAGAAGGGGGCCGGGGCAATCAGCCCCAGCATTTT
CSAREGGRGNQPQHF
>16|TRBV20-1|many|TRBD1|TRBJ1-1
TGCAGTGCTAGAGTACCGGGACAGGGGAAGAACACTGAAGCTTTCTTT
CSARVPGQGKNTEAFF